Below are 12 T cell receptor beta chains sequenced from a single sample in a study of beta chain features in type 1 diabetes (dated 2018 in TCRdb). Libraries were prepared through the immunoSEQ multiplex PCR assay. The High Capacity cDNA Reverse Transcription Kit was used to reverse transcribe all of the isolated RNA, meaning that expressed TCRB transcripts were what got sequenced. Entries here come from immuneACCESS through TCRdb and include only in-frame sequences with V and J called. Some clones fail to appear in such tables; in the studies checked, an unresolved V gene covers under half of the shortfall, and the cause of the remainder is unknown. This sample comprises some 300,000 clones, approximately 8% of them detected only once. The biggest ten clones account for roughly 1% of the sample. Material: central memory CD4+ T cells from blood. The receptors here all came from a woman aged 18 to 35 in good health.

The genes are TRBV7-8 and TRBJ2-3, with D possibly being TRBD2 (6 bases). V shed 4 bases and J shed 0 bases, with 8 bases lying between them. CDR1 and CDR2 (germline): SGHVS, FQNEAQ. The CDR3 runs 14 residues. CDR3 coding DNA: TGTGCCAGCAGCTGGGGGGTTAGCACAGATACGCAGTATTTT. It yields the protein CASSWGVSTDTQYF.

This clone was recorded a few times. V usage is TRBV28 and J usage is TRBJ2-3; a possible D gene is TRBD2 (6 bases). CDR3 length: 15 amino acids. From germline, CDR1 is MDHEN and CDR2 SYDVKM. V was pared by 6 bases and J by 2 bases, with 15 bases between. The CDR3 sequence: CASRPWDSNTDTQYF. The CDR3 nucleotides are TGTGCCAGCAGACCCTGGGACTCCAACACAGATACGCAGTATTTT.

This clone was seen more than once but under ten times. The rearrangement joins TRBV5-4 to TRBJ2-5; no reliable D call. This CDR3 comprises 13 residues. Germline lookup yields CDR1 SGHNT and CDR2 YYREEE (reference sequence). Deletions cut 1 base from V and 5 bases from J, with 9 bases between. The CDR3 loop reads CASSLTSSETQYF. The CDR3 DNA is TGTGCCAGCAGCTTGACATCTTCGGAGACCCAGTACTTC.

This sequence joins TRBV30 and TRBJ2-7; perhaps TRBD2 as D (5 bases). The CDR3 sequence is 12 residues long. Trimming left V 5 bases short and J 2 bases short, with 10 bases between. The V gene's germline CDR1 is GTSNPN and CDR2 SVGIG (reference sequence). This CDR3 reads CAWGDYAYEQYF. The DNA for the CDR3 is TGTGCCTGGGGAGACTATGCCTACGAGCAGTACTTC.

This clone showed up many times. The chain has TRBV4-1 and TRBJ1-4; the D is unclear. The V end was cut by 4 bases, the J end by 4 bases, with 16 bases between. This CDR3 is built from 16 residues. CDR1 and CDR2 from the germline V gene are MGHRA and YSYEKL. The chain's CDR3 is CASSRQHPAGNEKLFF. The CDR3 nucleotides are TGCGCCAGCAGCCGTCAACACCCGGCCGGTAATGAAAAACTGTTTTTT.

The chain has TRBV7-2 and TRBJ2-5; D is uncertain. From germline, CDR1 is SGHTA and CDR2 FQGNSA. V lost 4 bases and J lost 4, with 16 bases in between. The CDR3 runs 15 residues. CDR3 sequence: CASSWVRYGVETQYF. CDR3 nucleotide sequence: TGTGCCAGCAGCTGGGTCAGGTATGGGGTAGAGACCCAGTACTTC.

Worth noting for this clone: A read error is possible here, since a much larger clone lies one base away. The V and J genes are TRBV7-9 and TRBJ2-1; D remains unclear. CDR3 length: 11 residues. The germline V gene has CDR1 SEHNR and CDR2 FQNEAQ (reference sequence). V lost 2 bases and J 5 bases, leaving 1 base between the germline ends. The CDR3 region is CASSLNNEQFF. CDR3 bases: TGTGCCAGCAGCTTAAACAATGAGCAGTTCTTC.

This clone was observed a few times. The chain links TRBV7-9 to TRBJ1-4; D is unclear. V was trimmed by 2 bases and J by 8 bases, leaving 15 bases between them. CDR3 length: 15 residues. The germline CDR1 and CDR2 sequences are SEHNR and FQNEAQ (reference sequence). DNA of the CDR3: TGTGCCAGCAGCTTAATACTAAGGACCAACGAAAAACTGTTTTTT. Amino acids: CASSLILRTNEKLFF.

This clone was counted only a few times. The chain joins TRBV5-1 to TRBJ2-2; D remains ambiguous. Germline values: CDR1 SGHRS, CDR2 YFSETQ. This CDR3 comprises 14 residues. Trimming removed 5 bases at V and 1 base at J, with 9 bases between. CDR3: CASRGNLNTGELFF. DNA of the CDR3: TGCGCCAGCAGAGGCAACCTGAACACCGGGGAGCTGTTTTTT.

The chain combines TRBV6-5 with TRBJ2-1; TRBD2 agrees at 8 bases. From germline, CDR1 is MNHEY and CDR2 SVGAGI. The trim removed 5 bases at V and 3 bases at J, leaving 6 bases unmatched. CDR3 size: 15 residues. For the CDR3, the DNA is TGTGCCAGCAGTGCCCCGGGGGGGAGCTACAATGAGCAGTTCTTC. Residues: CASSAPGGSYNEQFF.

This clone was found a few times. The chain is built from TRBV10-3 and TRBJ2-1; 7 positions match TRBD1. Looked up from germline, CDR1 is ENHRY and CDR2 is SYGVKD. The CDR3 has 18 amino acids. Trimming cost V 0 bases and J 0 bases; bases outside gene matches: 8. The CDR3 DNA reads TGTGCCATCAGTGAGTCGATGAAGGGGGCAAGCTCCTACAATGAGCAGTTCTTC. Translating gives CAISESMKGASSYNEQFF.

This clone has a count of ten or more. The chain couples TRBV7-3 to TRBJ2-1; D not resolved. CDR3 length: 14 amino acids. Trimming stripped 1 base from V and 2 bases from J, with 6 bases between. Per the germline V gene, CDR1 is SGHTA and CDR2 is FQGTGA. The CDR3 nucleotides read TGTGCCAGCAGCTTAAACCCGGCCTACAATGAGCAGTTCTTC. It yields the protein CASSLNPAYNEQFF.